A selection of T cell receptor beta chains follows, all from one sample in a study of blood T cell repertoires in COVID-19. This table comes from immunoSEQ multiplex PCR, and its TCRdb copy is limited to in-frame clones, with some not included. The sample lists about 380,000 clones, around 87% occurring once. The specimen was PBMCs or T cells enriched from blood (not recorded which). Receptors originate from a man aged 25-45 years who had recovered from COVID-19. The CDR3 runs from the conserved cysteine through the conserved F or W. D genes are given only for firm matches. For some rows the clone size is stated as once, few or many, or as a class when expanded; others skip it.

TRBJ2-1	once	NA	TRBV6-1	TGTGCCAGCAGTGAGGGGCCCCTCTACAATGAGCAGTTCTTC	CASSEGPLYNEQFF
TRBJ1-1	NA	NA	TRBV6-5	TGTGCCAGCAGGGAGGGTCCTATGAACACTGAAGCTTTCTTT	CASREGPMNTEAFF
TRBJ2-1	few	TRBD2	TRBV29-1	TGCAGCGTTTACCTCCGGGAGGTGTACAATGAGCAGTTCTTC	CSVYLREVYNEQFF
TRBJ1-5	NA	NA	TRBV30	TGTGCCTGGAGTAAGGGACTAAGCAATCAGCCCCAGCATTTT	CAWSKGLSNQPQHF
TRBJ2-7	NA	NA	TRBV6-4	TGTGCCAGCAGTGGCCAGGGGAGGGCCTACGAGCAGTACTTC	CASSGQGRAYEQYF
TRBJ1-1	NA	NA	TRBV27	TGTGCCAGCAGTTTAAAGTTGCGAACTGAAGCTTTCTTT	CASSLKLRTEAFF
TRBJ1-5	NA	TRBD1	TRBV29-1	TGCAGCGTCCGACAGGGGATCAATCAGCCCCAGCATTTT	CSVRQGINQPQHF
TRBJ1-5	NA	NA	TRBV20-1	TGCAGTGCTAGTATCGGACACCAGAACAATCAGCCCCAGCATTTT	CSASIGHQNNQPQHF
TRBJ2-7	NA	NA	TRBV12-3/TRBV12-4	TGTGCCAGCAGAGCGACGGTCGGCGAGCAGTACTTC	CASRATVGEQYF
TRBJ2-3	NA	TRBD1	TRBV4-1	TGCGCCAGCGTTAACAGGGGGACAAAGGGCACAGATACGCAGTATTTT	CASVNRGTKGTDTQYF
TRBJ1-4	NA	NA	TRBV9	TGTGCCAGCAGCGCGGAGTTGAGAACAACTAATGAAAAACTGTTTTTT	CASSAELRTTNEKLFF
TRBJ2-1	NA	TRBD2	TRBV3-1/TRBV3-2	TGTGCCAGCAGCCAGCGGGGGGGCCGTGATGAGCAGTTCTTC	CASSQRGGRDEQFF
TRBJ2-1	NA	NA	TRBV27	TGTGCCAGCAGTTCGAGGTTTGGCCTGTTCTTC	CASSSRFGLFF
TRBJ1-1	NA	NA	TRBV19	TGTGCCAGTAGTATAGATAATACCCGTGGCGGAACTGAAGCTTTCTTT	CASSIDNTRGGTEAFF
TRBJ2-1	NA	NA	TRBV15	TGTGCCACCAGCAGAGATGCCAGGGGCTCCTACAATGAGCAGTTCTTC	CATSRDARGSYNEQFF
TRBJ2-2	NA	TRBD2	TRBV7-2	TGTGCCAGCGTCCCGTCGTGGGGGGGTTACACCGGGGAGCTGTTTTTT	CASVPSWGGYTGELFF
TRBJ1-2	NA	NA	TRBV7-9	TGTGCCAGCAGCAATTCGGGGGGTGGGGATGGCTACACCTTC	CASSNSGGGDGYTF
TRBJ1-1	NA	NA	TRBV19	TGTGCCAGTAGTACCCGTTACACCCGGAACACTGAAGCTTTCTTT	CASSTRYTRNTEAFF
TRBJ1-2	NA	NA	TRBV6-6	TGTGCCAGCAGTCGTGGACAGACAAACTATGGCTACACCTTC	CASSRGQTNYGYTF
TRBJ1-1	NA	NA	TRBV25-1	TGTGCCAGCAGTGAAAAAGGACTTAGGACTGAAGCTTTCTTT	CASSEKGLRTEAFF
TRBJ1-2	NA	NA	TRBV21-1	TGTGCCAGCAGGGGACAGGGGTATGGCTACACCTTC	CASRGQGYGYTF
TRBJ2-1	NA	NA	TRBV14	TGTGCCAGCAGCCAAGCCCGAGGAGTTCATATCGATGAGCAGTTCTTC	CASSQARGVHIDEQFF
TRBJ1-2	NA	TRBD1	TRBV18	TGTGCCAGCTCAACGACAGGGGACGTTTATGGCTACACCTTC	CASSTTGDVYGYTF
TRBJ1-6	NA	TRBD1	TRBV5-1	TGCGCCAGCAGCCTGGACAGGGGGGGTAATTCACCCCTCCACTTT	CASSLDRGGNSPLHF
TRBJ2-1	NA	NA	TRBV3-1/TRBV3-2	TGTGCCAGCAGCCAGAACAAGATTGAGCAGTTCTTC	CASSQNKIEQFF
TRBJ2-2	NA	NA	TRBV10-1	TGCGCCAGCAGTGAAGGGGGGAACACCGGGGAGCTGTTTTTT	CASSEGGNTGELFF
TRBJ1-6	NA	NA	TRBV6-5	TGTGCCAGCAGCCGGGGACCGGGCGGGACACCCCTCCACTTT	CASSRGPGGTPLHF
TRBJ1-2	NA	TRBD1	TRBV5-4	TGTGCCAGCAGCTTGGCAGGGGGCGCAAGGTGCACCTTC	CASSLAGGARCTF
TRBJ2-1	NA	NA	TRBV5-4	TGTGCCAGCAGACTTACAGGCAATGAGCAGTTCTTC	CASRLTGNEQFF
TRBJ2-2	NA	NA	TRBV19	TGTGCCAGTATTGAGGCTAGTCAGACCGGGGAGCTGTTTTTT	CASIEASQTGELFF
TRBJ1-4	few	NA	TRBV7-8	TGTGCCAGCAGTGCCGGGATCAGGGGTGAAAAACTGTTTTTT	CASSAGIRGEKLFF
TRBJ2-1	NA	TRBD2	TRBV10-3	TGTGCCACCGGGGGAGCGGGGGCCGATGAGCAGTTCTTC	CATGGAGADEQFF
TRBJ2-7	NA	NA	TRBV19	TGTGCCAGTAGTATGAGGGGGAGCTCCTACGAGCAGTACTTC	CASSMRGSSYEQYF